These 3 T cell receptor beta chains were sequenced from one sample in a study of blood T cell repertoires in COVID-19. Profiling relied on immunoSEQ multiplex PCR, and the TCRdb table lists in-frame clones only, not all of them. The sample gives about 38,000 clones, around 90% of which show up once; 25% to 30% is in the top ten. Specimen: peripheral blood. Receptors were obtained from a man aged 55 to 70 with active or convalescent COVID-19.

The rearrangement uses TRBV5-4 and TRBJ2-1; 8 bases map to TRBD2. V lost 1 base, J lost 4 bases, and 7 bases stayed unmatched. The CDR3 contains 16 residues. Looked up from germline, CDR1 is SGHNT and CDR2 is YYREEE (reference sequence). The CDR3 DNA reads as TGTGCCAGCAGCTTGAAGGTCCTAGCGGGTTACAATGAGCAGTTCTTC. Protein sequence: CASSLKVLAGYNEQFF.

This chain connects TRBV1 to TRBJ1-3. TRBV1 is annotated as a pseudogene. This CDR3 has 17 residues. The chain's CDR3 is CTSSQYQRRSLGNTIYF. The CDR3 DNA follows: TGCACCAGCAGCCAATATCAACGCCGGAGTCTCGGAAACACCATATATTTT.

J is TRBJ1-3 and V is TRBV13; D may be TRBD1 (6 bases). The V end was cut by 1 base, the J end by 0 bases, with 16 bases between. Germline assignment: CDR1 PRHDT and CDR2 FYEKMQ (reference sequence). This CDR3 has 18 residues. The CDR3: CASSLALDRRSSGNTIYF. The DNA of the CDR3 is TGTGCCAGCAGCTTAGCCCTGGACAGAAGGAGCTCTGGAAACACCATATATTTT.